The 16 T cell receptor beta chains listed next were all sequenced from one sample in a study of cytomegalovirus exposure and HLA in healthy donors. PCR primers comprised 60 Vbeta and 13 Jbeta primers. Clones were sequenced by immunoSEQ multiplex PCR, and TCRdb holds only the in-frame ones, with some missing. Altogether under 250,000 clones are present, 60% to 80% being singletons, with the ten largest covering approximately 3.8%. The sequencing input was PBMCs. These TCRs come from a male donor in good health and CMV-seronegative.

The rearrangement links TRBV7-3 to TRBJ2-7; 10 positions match TRBD2. Germline CDR1 SGHTA, CDR2 FQGTGA. The CDR3 loop spans 18 amino acids. V was pared by 5 bases and J by 0 bases, with 13 bases of the junction left unmatched. The CDR3 loop reads CASSVGAAVAGGSYEQYF. Here the CDR3 DNA reads TGTGCCAGCAGCGTAGGAGCCGCCGTAGCGGGAGGCTCCTACGAGCAGTACTTC.

The rearrangement links TRBV28 to TRBJ1-2, with unresolved D. CDR1 is MDHEN, CDR2 SYDVKM, per germline. The length of the CDR3 is 13 residues. V was pared by 6 bases and J by 4 bases, with 12 bases between. CDR3 sequence: CASSINGVYGYTF. For the CDR3, the DNA is TGTGCCAGCAGCATAAACGGGGTCTATGGCTACACCTTC.

The chain has TRBV5-1 and TRBJ2-1; D is perhaps TRBD1 (6 bases). Germline CDR1 reads SGHRS; CDR2 reads YFSETQ. The CDR3 runs to 15 residues. The V and J ends lost 0 bases and 6 bases respectively, with 13 bases between them. The CDR3 DNA reads TGCGCCAGCAGCTTGGAACAATTAGGGGGCAATGAGCAGTTCTTC. This codes for CASSLEQLGGNEQFF.

V is TRBV5-6 and J is TRBJ2-7, with a weak D call TRBD2 (6 bases). This CDR3 region has 14 residues. The germline V gene encodes CDR1 SGHDT and CDR2 YYEEEE. The V end was cut by 2 bases, the J end by 2 bases, with 11 bases between. The CDR3 protein is CASSFPGLTYEQYF. DNA for the CDR3: TGTGCCAGCAGCTTCCCGGGACTCACCTACGAGCAGTACTTC.

V and J are TRBV13 and TRBJ2-7; 10 bases map to TRBD2. The junction had 6 bases not matched to a gene; V was cut back by 5 bases and J by 5 bases. Germline V lookup: CDR1 PRHDT, CDR2 FYEKMQ (reference sequence). This CDR3 is built from 14 residues. In nucleotides, the CDR3 is TGTGCCAGCAGCACCCTAGCGGGAGTAAACGAGCAGTACTTC. Protein product: CASSTLAGVNEQYF.

The V and J genes are TRBV5-1 and TRBJ2-7, with D hard to call. The CDR3 has 13 amino acids. V dropped 1 base and J dropped 4 bases, with 9 bases sitting between them. Germline V CDR1 and CDR2: SGHRS, YFSETQ. CDR3 coding DNA: TGCGCCAGCAGCTTGTCCCCCTTTTACGAGCAGTACTTC. This encodes CASSLSPFYEQYF.

This clone was seen once. This sequence joins TRBV15 and TRBJ2-2; 7 nucleotides agree with TRBD2. Trimming cost V 0 bases and J 5 bases; bases outside gene matches: 24. The germline CDR1 and CDR2 sequences are LNHNV and YYDKDF (reference sequence). This CDR3 region has 22 residues. The CDR3 DNA is TGTGCCACCAGCAGAGACGGGTTCCTAAGCGGGATCCATCTTATGGAGACCGGGGAGCTGTTTTTT. This translates into CATSRDGFLSGIHLMETGELFF.

This sequence joins TRBV10-3 and TRBJ1-4; D not resolved. V dropped 6 bases and J dropped 8 bases, with 22 bases sitting between them. The CDR3 sequence is 16 residues long. Looked up from germline, CDR1 is ENHRY and CDR2 is SYGVKD. The CDR3 DNA sequence: TGTGCCATCAGCCCCCAGGTGAGGGTGGAGCGGGAAAAACTGTTTTTT. Translation: CAISPQVRVEREKLFF.

The chain links TRBV11-2 to TRBJ2-4; 13 nucleotides match TRBD2. V shed 0 bases and J 7 bases; nucleotides not matched to a gene: 6. This CDR3 contains 17 residues. Germline loops: CDR1 SGHAT, CDR2 FQNNGV. Here the CDR3 DNA reads TGTGCCAGCAGCTTAGAGTTTCAGACTAGCGGGAGGAACATTCAGTACTTC. Translated, it gives CASSLEFQTSGRNIQYF. The full variable domain, completed using reference TRBV11-2 and TRBJ2-4, is EAGVAQSPRYKIIEKRQSVAFWCNPISGHATLYWYQQILGQGPKLLIQFQNNGVVDDSQLPKDRFSAERLKGVDSTLKIQPAKLEDSAVYLCASSLEFQTSGRNIQYFGAGTRLSVL.

The rearrangement uses TRBV27 and TRBJ1-5, with TRBD1 matching over 7 bases. V was pared by 3 bases and J by 0 bases, with 2 bases of the junction left unmatched. There are 15 residues in the CDR3. Germline V lookup: CDR1 MNHEY, CDR2 SMNVEV (reference sequence). The CDR3 sequence is CASSFTGDSNQPQHF. The CDR3 region has the DNA TGTGCCAGCAGTTTCACAGGGGATAGCAATCAGCCCCAGCATTTT.

V and J are TRBV5-6 and TRBJ1-4, with 7 nucleotides matching TRBD1. J was trimmed by 5 bases and V by 3 bases; bases with no gene match: 7. The length of the CDR3 is 15 residues. Germline assignment: CDR1 SGHDT and CDR2 YYEEEE. CDR3 in DNA: TGTGCCAGCAGCTCGGAGACAGGGAGCAATGAAAAACTGTTTTTT. It codes for CASSSETGSNEKLFF.

CDR3 in DNA: TGCGCCAGCAGCCTCGGGACAGTCGATACGCAGTATTTT. Translation: CASSLGTVDTQYF. V gene TRBV4-1 combines with J gene TRBJ2-3; 7 bases are shared with TRBD1. The junction had 4 bases not matched to a gene; V was cut back by 4 bases and J by 6 bases. The length of the CDR3 is 13 residues. Germline CDR1 and CDR2: MGHRA and YSYEKL.

Points on this clone: The junction differs from germline at one of its ends, possibly a read error. The chain employs TRBV7-7 and TRBJ2-1; 7 bases map to TRBD1. From germline, CDR1 is SSHAT and CDR2 FNYEAQ (reference sequence). The CDR3 has 13 amino acids. The CDR3 coding sequence is TGTGCTAGCAGCACAAGACAGGGTTTGGAGCAGTTCTTC. It codes for CASSTRQGLEQFF. The variable domain in full, completed from reference TRBV7-7 and TRBJ2-1, reads GAGVSQSPRYKVTKRGQDVTLRCDPISSHATLYWYQQALGQGPEFLTYFNYEAQPDKSGLPSDRFSAERPEGSISTLTIQRTEQRDSAMYRCASSTRQGLEQFFGPGTRLTVL.

The gene calls are TRBV6-5 and TRBJ2-5; TRBD2 matches at 7 bases. This CDR3 has 15 residues. The germline gives CDR1 MNHEY, CDR2 SVGAGI. The junction had 12 bases not matched to a gene; V was cut back by 6 bases and J by 5 bases. In DNA, the CDR3 is TGTGCCAGCAGCATTGAAACGGGAGGCGGGGAGACCCAGTACTTC. Protein sequence: CASSIETGGGETQYF.

This clone turned up a few times. J is TRBJ2-5 and V is TRBV9, with D possibly TRBD2 on 5 matching bases. Trimming removed 0 bases at V and 7 bases at J, with 10 bases between. This CDR3 contains 13 residues. Germline CDR1 SGDLS, CDR2 YYNGEE. This CDR3 reads CASSVGEEATQYF. The CDR3 DNA follows: TGTGCCAGCAGCGTAGGAGAGGAGGCGACCCAGTACTTC.

This rearrangement joins TRBV5-1 to TRBJ2-7; possibly TRBD2 for D (5 bases). The V gene's germline CDR1 is SGHRS and CDR2 YFSETQ. This CDR3 spans 13 amino acids. Trimming took 4 bases from V and 2 from J, leaving 10 bases between them. The CDR3, as DNA: TGCGCCAGCAGCCCGGACGGGACCTACGAGCAGTACTTC. Its translation is CASSPDGTYEQYF. The full variable domain, its missing parts supplied by reference TRBV5-1 and TRBJ2-7, is KAGVTQTPRYLIKTRGQQVTLSCSPISGHRSVSWYQQTPGQGLQFLFEYFSETQRNKGNFPGRFSGRQFSNSRSEMNVSTLELGDSALYLCASSPDGTYEQYFGPGTRLTVT.